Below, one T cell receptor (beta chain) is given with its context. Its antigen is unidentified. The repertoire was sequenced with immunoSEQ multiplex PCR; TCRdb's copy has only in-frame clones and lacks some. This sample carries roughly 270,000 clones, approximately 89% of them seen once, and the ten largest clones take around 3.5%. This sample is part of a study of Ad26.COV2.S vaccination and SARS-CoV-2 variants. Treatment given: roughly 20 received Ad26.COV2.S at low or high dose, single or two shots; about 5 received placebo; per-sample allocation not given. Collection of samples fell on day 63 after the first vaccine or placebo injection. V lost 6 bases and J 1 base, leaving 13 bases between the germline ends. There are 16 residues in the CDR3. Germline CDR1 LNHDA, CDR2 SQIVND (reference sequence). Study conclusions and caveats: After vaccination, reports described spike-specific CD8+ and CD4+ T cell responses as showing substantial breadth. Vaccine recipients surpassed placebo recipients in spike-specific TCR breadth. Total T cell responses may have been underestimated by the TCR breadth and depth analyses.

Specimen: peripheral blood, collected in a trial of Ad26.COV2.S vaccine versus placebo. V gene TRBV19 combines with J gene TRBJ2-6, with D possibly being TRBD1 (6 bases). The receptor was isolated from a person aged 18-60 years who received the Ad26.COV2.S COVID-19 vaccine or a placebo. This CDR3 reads CASSEIQGSGANVLTF. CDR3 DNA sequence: TGTGCCAGTAGCGAAATACAGGGATCTGGGGCCAACGTCCTGACTTTC.